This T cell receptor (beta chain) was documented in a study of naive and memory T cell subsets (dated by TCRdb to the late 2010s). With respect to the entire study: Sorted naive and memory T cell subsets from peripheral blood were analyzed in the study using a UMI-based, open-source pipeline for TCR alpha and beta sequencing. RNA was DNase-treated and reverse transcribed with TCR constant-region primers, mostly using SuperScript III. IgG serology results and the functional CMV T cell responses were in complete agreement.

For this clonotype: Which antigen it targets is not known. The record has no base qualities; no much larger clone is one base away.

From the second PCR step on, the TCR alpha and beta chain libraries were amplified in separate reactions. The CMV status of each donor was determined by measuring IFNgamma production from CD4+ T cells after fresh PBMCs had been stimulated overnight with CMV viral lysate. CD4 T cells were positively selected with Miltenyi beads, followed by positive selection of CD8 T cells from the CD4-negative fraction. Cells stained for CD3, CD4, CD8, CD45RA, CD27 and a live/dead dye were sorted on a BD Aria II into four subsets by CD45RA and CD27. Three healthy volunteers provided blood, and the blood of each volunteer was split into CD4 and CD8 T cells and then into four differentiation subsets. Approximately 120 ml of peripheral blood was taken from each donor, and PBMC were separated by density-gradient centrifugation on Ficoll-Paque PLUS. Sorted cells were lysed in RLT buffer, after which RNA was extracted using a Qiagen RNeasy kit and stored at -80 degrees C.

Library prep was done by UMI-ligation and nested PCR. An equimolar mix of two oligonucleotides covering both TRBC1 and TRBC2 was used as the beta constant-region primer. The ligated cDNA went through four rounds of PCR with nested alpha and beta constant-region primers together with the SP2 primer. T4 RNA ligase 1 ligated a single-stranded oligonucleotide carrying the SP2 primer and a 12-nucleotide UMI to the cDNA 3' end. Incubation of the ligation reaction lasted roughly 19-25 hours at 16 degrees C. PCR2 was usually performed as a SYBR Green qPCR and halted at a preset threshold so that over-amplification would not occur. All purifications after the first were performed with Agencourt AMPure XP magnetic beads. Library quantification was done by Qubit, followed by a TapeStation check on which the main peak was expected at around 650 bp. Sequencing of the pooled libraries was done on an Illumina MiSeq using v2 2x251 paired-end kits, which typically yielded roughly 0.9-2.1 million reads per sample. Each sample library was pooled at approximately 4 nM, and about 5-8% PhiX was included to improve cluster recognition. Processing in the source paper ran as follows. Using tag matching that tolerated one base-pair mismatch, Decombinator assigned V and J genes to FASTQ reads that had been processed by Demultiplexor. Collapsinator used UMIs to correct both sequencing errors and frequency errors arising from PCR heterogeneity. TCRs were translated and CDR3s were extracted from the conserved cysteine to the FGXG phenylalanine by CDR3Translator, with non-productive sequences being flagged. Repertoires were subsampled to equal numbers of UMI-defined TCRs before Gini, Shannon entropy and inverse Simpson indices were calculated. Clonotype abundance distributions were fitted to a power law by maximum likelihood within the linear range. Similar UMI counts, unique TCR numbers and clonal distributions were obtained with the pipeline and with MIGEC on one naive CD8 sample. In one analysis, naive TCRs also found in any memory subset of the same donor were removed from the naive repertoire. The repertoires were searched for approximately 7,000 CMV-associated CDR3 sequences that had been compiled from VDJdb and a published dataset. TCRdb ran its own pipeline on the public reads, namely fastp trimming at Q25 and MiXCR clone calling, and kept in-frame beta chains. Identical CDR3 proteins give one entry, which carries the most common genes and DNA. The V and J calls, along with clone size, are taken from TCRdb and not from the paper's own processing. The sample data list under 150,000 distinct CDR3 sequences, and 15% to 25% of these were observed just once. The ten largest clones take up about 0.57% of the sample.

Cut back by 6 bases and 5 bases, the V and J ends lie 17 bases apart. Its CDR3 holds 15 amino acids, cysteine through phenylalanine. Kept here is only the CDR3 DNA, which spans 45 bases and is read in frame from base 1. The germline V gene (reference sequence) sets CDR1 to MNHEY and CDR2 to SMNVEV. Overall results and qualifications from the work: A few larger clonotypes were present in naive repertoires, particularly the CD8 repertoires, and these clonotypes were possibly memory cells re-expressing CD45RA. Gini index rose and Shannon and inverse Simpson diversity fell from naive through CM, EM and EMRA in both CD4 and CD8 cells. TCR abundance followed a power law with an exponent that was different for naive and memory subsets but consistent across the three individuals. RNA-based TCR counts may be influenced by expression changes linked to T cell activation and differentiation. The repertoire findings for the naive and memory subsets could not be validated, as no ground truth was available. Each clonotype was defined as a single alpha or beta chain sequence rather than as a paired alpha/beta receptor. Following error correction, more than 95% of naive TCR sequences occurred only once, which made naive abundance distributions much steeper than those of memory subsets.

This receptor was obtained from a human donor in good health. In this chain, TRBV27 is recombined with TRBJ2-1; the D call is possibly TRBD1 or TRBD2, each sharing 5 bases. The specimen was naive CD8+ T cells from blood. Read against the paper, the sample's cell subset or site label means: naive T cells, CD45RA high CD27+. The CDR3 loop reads CASSRIGAGDNEQFF. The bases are TGTGCCAGCAGCAGAATCGGGGCCGGCGACAATGAGCAGTTCTTC.